This T cell receptor beta chain was sequenced during a study of blood T cell repertoires in COVID-19. Study as a whole: Samples of COVID-19 (acute and convalescent) were obtained from the United States, Italy and Spain. Sample material is recorded as cDNA or gDNA derived from T cells, B-cell-depleted T cells, or PBMCs.

The CDR3 length is 14 residues. The germline CDR1 and CDR2 sequences are SGDLS and YYNGEE. Trimming left V 0 bases short and J 8 bases short, with 11 bases between. A Seattle source enrolled patients during active infection and followed them longitudinally. Study processing details: Reference gene primer amplification gave estimated nucleated cell counts. The data were produced by immunoSEQ multiplex PCR, yet TCRdb's version contains in-frame clones alone and is incomplete. V and J calls and clone size follow that table, whereas D and trimming were derived from the DNA. This sample yields a few hundred thousand clones, of which around 89% are seen a single time; 1.5% to 2% belongs to the top ten.

The TCR originated in a young woman with COVID-19, enrolled during active disease. The rearrangement joins TRBV9 to TRBJ1-4; TRBD1 is a possible D gene (5 bases). The material sequenced was peripheral blood. CDR3 DNA sequence: TGTGCCAGCAGCGTAGCCGGGAGGGGAGAAAAACTGTTTTTT. Protein product: CASSVAGRGEKLFF. Full variable domain (outside the CDR3, taken from reference TRBV9 and TRBJ1-4): DSGVTQTPKHLITATGQRVTLRCSPRSGDLSVYWYQQSLDQGLQFLIQYYNGEERAKGNILERFSAQQFPDLHSELNLSSLELGDSALYFCASSVAGRGEKLFFGSGTQLSVL.